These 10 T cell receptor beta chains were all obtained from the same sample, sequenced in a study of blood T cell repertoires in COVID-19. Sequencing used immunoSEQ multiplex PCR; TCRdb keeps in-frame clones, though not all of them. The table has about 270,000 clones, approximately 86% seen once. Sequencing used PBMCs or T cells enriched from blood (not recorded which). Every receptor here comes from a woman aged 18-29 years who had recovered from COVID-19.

The CDR3 loop reads CASSIQDAGGTEAFF. In DNA, the CDR3 is TGTGCCAGTAGTATACAGGATGCGGGAGGAACTGAAGCTTTCTTT. J is TRBJ1-1 and V is TRBV19, with D unclear. The length of the CDR3 is 15 residues. Germline lookup yields CDR1 LNHDA and CDR2 SQIVND (reference sequence). Trimming took off 2 bases at V and 5 bases at J, with 15 bases between the two ends.

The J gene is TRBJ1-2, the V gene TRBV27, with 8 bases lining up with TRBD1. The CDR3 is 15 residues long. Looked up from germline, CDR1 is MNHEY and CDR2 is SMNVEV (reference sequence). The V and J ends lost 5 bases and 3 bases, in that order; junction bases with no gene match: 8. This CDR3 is CASSNDRGADYGYTF. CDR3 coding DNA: TGTGCCAGCAGTAACGACAGGGGCGCGGACTATGGCTACACCTTC.

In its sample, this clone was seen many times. The CDR3 reads CASSQIQGAPYGYTF. CDR3 sequence (DNA): TGTGCCAGCAGCCAGATCCAGGGGGCGCCCTATGGCTACACCTTC. The chain combines TRBV27 with TRBJ1-2; 8 bases line up with TRBD1. CDR3 size: 15 residues. CDR1 and CDR2 from the germline V gene are MNHEY and SMNVEV (reference sequence). V lost 6 bases and J lost 4; bases outside the gene matches: 10.

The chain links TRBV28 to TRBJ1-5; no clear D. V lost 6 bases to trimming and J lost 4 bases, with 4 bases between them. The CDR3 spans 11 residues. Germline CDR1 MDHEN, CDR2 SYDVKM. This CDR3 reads CASSPNQPQHF. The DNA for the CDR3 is TGTGCCAGCAGCCCGAATCAGCCCCAGCATTTT.

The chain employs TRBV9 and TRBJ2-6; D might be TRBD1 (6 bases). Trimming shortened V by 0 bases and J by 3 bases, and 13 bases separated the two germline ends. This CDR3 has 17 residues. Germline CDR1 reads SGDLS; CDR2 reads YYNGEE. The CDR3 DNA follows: TGTGCCAGCAGCGTAGGCGACAGGCCGGGTGGGGCCAACGTCCTGACTTTC. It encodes CASSVGDRPGGANVLTF. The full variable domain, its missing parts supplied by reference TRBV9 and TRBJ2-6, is DSGVTQTPKHLITATGQRVTLRCSPRSGDLSVYWYQQSLDQGLQFLIQYYNGEERAKGNILERFSAQQFPDLHSELNLSSLELGDSALYFCASSVGDRPGGANVLTFGAGSRLTVL.

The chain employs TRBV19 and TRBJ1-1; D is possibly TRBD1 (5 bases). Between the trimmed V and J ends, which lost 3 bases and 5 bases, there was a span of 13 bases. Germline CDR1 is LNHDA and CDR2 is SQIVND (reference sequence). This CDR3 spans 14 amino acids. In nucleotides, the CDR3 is TGTGCCAGTAGTATGGGCAGGGTAGGGACTGAAGCTTTCTTT. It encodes CASSMGRVGTEAFF.

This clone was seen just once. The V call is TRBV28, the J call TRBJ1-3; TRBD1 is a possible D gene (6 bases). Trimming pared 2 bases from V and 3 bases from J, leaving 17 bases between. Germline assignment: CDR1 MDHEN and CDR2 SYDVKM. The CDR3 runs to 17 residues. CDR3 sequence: CASSLESMGARGNTIYF. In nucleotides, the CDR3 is TGTGCCAGCAGTTTAGAGTCTATGGGGGCGCGTGGAAACACCATATATTTT.

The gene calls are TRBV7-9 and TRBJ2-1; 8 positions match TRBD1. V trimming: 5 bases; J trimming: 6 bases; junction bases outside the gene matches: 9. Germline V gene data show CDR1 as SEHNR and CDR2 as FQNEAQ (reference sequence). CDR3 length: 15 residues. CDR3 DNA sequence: TGTGCCAGCAGCCTAGGACAGGGTATTCTCAATGAGCAGTTCTTC. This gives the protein CASSLGQGILNEQFF.

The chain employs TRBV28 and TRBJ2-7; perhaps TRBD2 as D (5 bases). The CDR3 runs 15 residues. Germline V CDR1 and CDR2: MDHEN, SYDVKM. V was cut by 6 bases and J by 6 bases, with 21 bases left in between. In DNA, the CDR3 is TGTGCCAGCAGCCTCCACGACCCCACGGAGGTCGAGCAGTACTTC. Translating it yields CASSLHDPTEVEQYF. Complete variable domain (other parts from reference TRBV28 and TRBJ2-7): DVKVTQSSRYLVKRTGEKVFLECVQDMDHENMFWYRQDPGLGLRLIYFSYDVKMKEKGDIPEGYSVSREKKERFSLILESASTNQTSMYLCASSLHDPTEVEQYFGPGTRLTVT.

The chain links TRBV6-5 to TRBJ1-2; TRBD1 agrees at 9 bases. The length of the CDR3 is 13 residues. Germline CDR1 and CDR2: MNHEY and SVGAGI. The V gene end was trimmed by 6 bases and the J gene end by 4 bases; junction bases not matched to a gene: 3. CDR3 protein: CASRGQGTYGYTF. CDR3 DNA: TGTGCCAGCAGGGGACAGGGAACCTATGGCTACACCTTC.